This entry lists 32 T cell receptor beta chains sequenced from one sample in a study of shared clonotypes between healthy human individuals (dated by TCRdb to 2018 to 2020). The receptor library was made with the immunoSEQ multiplex PCR assay. This immuneACCESS table, as held by TCRdb, lists in-frame sequences with V and J called but not all clones. Of the missing ones, under half trace to an unresolved V gene in checked studies; the others have no known cause. The sample table shows about 520,000 clones, and 95% to 96% are seen once. The leading ten clones occupy about 0.06% of the sample. Sequenced sample: naive CD4+ T cells sorted from blood. The cell subset or site tag for this specimen amounts to: CD45RA+ positively selected. These TCRs come from a woman aged 25 to 39 in good health.

The rearrangement joins TRBV27 to TRBJ2-7; TRBD1 or TRBD2 may be the D gene (5 bases each). In germline, CDR1 is MNHEY, CDR2 SMNVEV (reference sequence). The length of the CDR3 is 15 residues. V lost 5 bases, J lost 4 bases, and 18 bases lay in between. The CDR3 loop is CASSDRGGFLYEQYF. As DNA, the CDR3 is TGTGCCAGCAGTGACCGGGGCGGGTTCTTATACGAGCAGTACTTC.

The chain links TRBV2 to TRBJ2-3, with D possibly TRBD2 on 5 matching bases. The CDR3 has 13 amino acids. Germline V gene sequence: CDR1 SNHLY, CDR2 FYNNEI. Trimming took 6 bases from V and 1 from J, leaving 8 bases between them. In DNA form, the CDR3 reads TGTGCCAGCAGAGTGGGAGGCACAGATACGCAGTATTTT. Protein: CASRVGGTDTQYF.

The chain links TRBV5-1 to TRBJ2-1, with 12 nucleotides matching TRBD2. This CDR3 is built from 15 residues. The J segment lost 6 bases and the V segment lost 5 bases, leaving 6 bases of the junction unmatched. Germline CDR1 SGHRS, CDR2 YFSETQ. DNA of the CDR3: TGCGCCAGCAGGGAGGGACTAGCGGGTCTCAATGAGCAGTTCTTC. Its translation: CASREGLAGLNEQFF.

The chain employs TRBV28 and TRBJ2-7; D gene uncertain. The CDR3 contains 12 residues. V lost 6 bases and J lost 5, with 11 bases in between. Germline-derived CDR1 and CDR2 are MDHEN and SYDVKM. The CDR3 spells CASSPRLHEQYF. CDR3 sequence (DNA): TGTGCCAGCAGCCCACGACTCCACGAGCAGTACTTC. Full variable domain (missing parts from reference TRBV28 and TRBJ2-7): DVKVTQSSRYLVKRTGEKVFLECVQDMDHENMFWYRQDPGLGLRLIYFSYDVKMKEKGDIPEGYSVSREKKERFSLILESASTNQTSMYLCASSPRLHEQYFGPGTRLTVT.

The CDR3 region is CASSQEESIQANYGYTF. For the CDR3, the DNA is TGCGCCAGCAGCCAAGAAGAATCGATCCAAGCTAACTATGGCTACACCTTC. The chain has TRBV4-1 and TRBJ1-2; no reliable D call. V was cut by 0 bases and J by 0 bases, with 14 bases left in between. The CDR3 extends over 17 amino acids. Germline V CDR1 and CDR2: MGHRA, YSYEKL.

The rearrangement links TRBV30 to TRBJ2-7; the D call may be TRBD1 or TRBD2 (6 bases each). CDR3 length equals 13 residues. Germline loops: CDR1 GTSNPN, CDR2 SVGIG (reference sequence). The V end was cut by 4 bases, the J end by 4 bases, with 14 bases between. DNA for the CDR3: TGTGCCTGGACACGGGGGACAATGTACGAGCAGTACTTC. Residues: CAWTRGTMYEQYF.

J is TRBJ2-7 and V is TRBV6-5; either TRBD1 or TRBD2 may supply D (5 bases each). Germline CDR1 is MNHEY and CDR2 is SVGAGI. Trimming took 2 bases from V and 5 from J, leaving 16 bases between them. CDR3 size: 15 residues. DNA of the CDR3: TGTGCCAGCAGTTACCTTTCGAGAGGGGACCACGAGCAGTACTTC. Amino acid sequence: CASSYLSRGDHEQYF.

The V gene is TRBV28, the J gene TRBJ1-4; D not resolved. Germline V lookup: CDR1 MDHEN, CDR2 SYDVKM. The CDR3 runs to 12 residues. V lost 5 bases and J 8 bases, leaving 9 bases between the germline ends. The CDR3 protein is CASSTRREKLFF. The CDR3 DNA reads as TGTGCCAGCAGTACCCGAAGGGAAAAACTGTTTTTT.

The rearrangement uses TRBV5-6 and TRBJ1-5, with 8 bases that match TRBD1. The CDR3 runs 15 residues. Unmatched junction bases numbered 6, after V lost 5 bases and J lost 2 bases. Germline-derived CDR1 and CDR2 are SGHDT and YYEEEE. In nucleotides, the CDR3 is TGTGCCAGCAGATACGGACAGGGAGGCAATCAGCCCCAGCATTTT. This codes for CASRYGQGGNQPQHF.

The chain is built from TRBV28 and TRBJ2-1; 7 bases are shared with TRBD2. With V trimmed by 6 bases and J by 4 bases, 6 bases remained unmatched. Germline loops: CDR1 MDHEN, CDR2 SYDVKM. CDR3 length equals 14 residues. CDR3 nucleotides: TGTGCCAGCAGCTCATGGGGACTATACAATGAGCAGTTCTTC. Its protein product is CASSSWGLYNEQFF.

V and J are TRBV4-1 and TRBJ2-1; TRBD1 agrees at 8 bases. The CDR3 contains 16 residues. J gave up 7 bases and V 0 bases, and 8 bases lay outside the gene matches. Germline V gene sequence: CDR1 MGHRA, CDR2 YSYEKL. DNA of the CDR3: TGCGCCAGCAGCCAAGATTATCGCAGGGGGCGAAATGAGCAGTTCTTC. Its protein is CASSQDYRRGRNEQFF.

The chain has TRBV29-1 and TRBJ2-5, with 8 positions matching TRBD2. After removal of 7 bases from V and 11 bases from J, the junction contained 12 bases not matched to a gene. The CDR3 runs 12 residues. Germline V gene sequence: CDR1 SQVTM, CDR2 ANQGSEA. DNA of the CDR3: TGCAGCGGTAGGGACTCGGAGCGGGAGCAGTACTTC. This gives the protein CSGRDSEREQYF.

J is TRBJ2-1 and V is TRBV6-6; 10 nucleotides agree with TRBD1. V shed 7 bases and J 4 bases; nucleotides not matched to a gene: 10. This CDR3 comprises 16 residues. The V gene's germline CDR1 is MNHNY and CDR2 SVGAGI (reference sequence). The CDR3 coding sequence is TGTGCCAGCACCCACGCCCCGGGACAGGGGTACAATGAGCAGTTCTTC. The encoded protein is CASTHAPGQGYNEQFF.

This chain joins TRBV18 and TRBJ2-5, with D possibly being TRBD2 (6 bases). Germline-derived CDR1 and CDR2 are KGHSH and LQKENI. CDR3 length: 15 residues. V lost 3 bases, J lost 4 bases, and 15 bases lay in between. The CDR3 sequence is CASSPRRGIGETQYF. The CDR3 coding sequence is TGTGCCAGCTCACCTCGACGGGGGATAGGAGAGACCCAGTACTTC.

This clone came up once. The J gene is TRBJ2-7, the V gene TRBV5-4, with TRBD2 identical over 13 bases. This CDR3 has 16 amino acids. V shed 5 bases, J shed 0 bases, and the junction held 5 bases outside the gene matches. The germline V gene encodes CDR1 SGHNT and CDR2 YYREEE (reference sequence). The CDR3 spells CASSQGLAGVSYEQYF. The DNA of the CDR3 is TGTGCCAGCAGTCAAGGACTAGCGGGAGTCTCCTACGAGCAGTACTTC.

This chain links TRBV5-1 with TRBJ2-2; TRBD2 is a possible D gene (6 bases). The ends were cut back, 1 base at V and 6 bases at J, with 19 bases in the middle. Germline CDR1 reads SGHRS; CDR2 reads YFSETQ. The CDR3 is 17 amino acids. The CDR3 DNA is TGCGCCAGCAGCTTGCCTCGAGGAGGGGTCGCCCCCGGGGAGCTGTTTTTT. Protein sequence: CASSLPRGGVAPGELFF.

The chain carries TRBV28 and TRBJ1-5; D not resolved. Deletions cut 3 bases from V and 6 bases from J, with 6 bases between. This CDR3 is 12 amino acids long. From germline, CDR1 is MDHEN and CDR2 SYDVKM. DNA for the CDR3: TGTGCCAGCAGTTTTGGAGGTCAGCCCCAGCATTTT. It yields the protein CASSFGGQPQHF.

V usage is TRBV11-2 and J usage is TRBJ2-2; TRBD2 matches 9 bases. Looked up from germline, CDR1 is SGHAT and CDR2 is FQNNGV. The CDR3 is made up of 17 amino acids. Unmatched junction bases numbered 12, after V lost 5 bases and J lost 5 bases. The DNA for the CDR3 is TGTGCCAGCAGCCCGCTGGCGGGAGGGCGGAGAACCGGGGAGCTGTTTTTT. Its translation is CASSPLAGGRRTGELFF.

This chain joins TRBV5-1 and TRBJ2-1, with 8 positions matching TRBD2. Germline loops: CDR1 SGHRS, CDR2 YFSETQ. V lost 6 bases and J lost 0; bases outside the gene matches: 5. This CDR3 has 15 residues. The CDR3: CASNLAGSSYNEQFF. The CDR3 nucleotides are TGCGCCAGCAATTTAGCGGGGAGCTCCTACAATGAGCAGTTCTTC.

The V and J genes are TRBV19 and TRBJ1-5; possibly TRBD1 for D (6 bases). CDR3 length: 15 residues. Trimming shortened V by 5 bases and J by 2 bases, and 13 bases separated the two germline ends. Germline values: CDR1 LNHDA, CDR2 SQIVND (reference sequence). DNA for the CDR3: TGTGCCAGTAGTCCCCCAGGGGCAGGCAATCAGCCCCAGCATTTT. This translates into CASSPPGAGNQPQHF. Full variable domain (missing parts from reference TRBV19 and TRBJ1-5): DGGITQSPKYLFRKEGQNVTLSCEQNLNHDAMYWYRQDPGQGLRLIYYSQIVNDFQKGDIAEGYSVSREKKESFPLTVTSAQKNPTAFYLCASSPPGAGNQPQHFGDGTRLSIL.

This sequence joins TRBV28 and TRBJ2-6, with D uncertain. There are 15 residues in the CDR3. V was pared by 3 bases and J by 0 bases, with 6 bases between. Germline CDR1 reads MDHEN; CDR2 reads SYDVKM. The CDR3 nucleotides are TGTGCCAGCAGTTTTGCGGACTCTGGGGCCAACGTCCTGACTTTC. Amino acids: CASSFADSGANVLTF.

This clone was detected once. J is TRBJ2-4 and V is TRBV28; 9 bases line up with TRBD1. This CDR3 region has 15 residues. Per germline, CDR1 MDHEN and CDR2 SYDVKM. V was pared by 5 bases and J by 6 bases, with 8 bases of the junction left unmatched. The CDR3: CASSPRGQGLNIQYF. CDR3 sequence (DNA): TGTGCCAGCAGTCCCCGGGGACAGGGTTTAAACATTCAGTACTTC.

The V call is TRBV23-1, the J call TRBJ2-2, with 10 nucleotides matching TRBD2. TRBV23-1 is marked as an open reading frame, function uncertain. The junction had 8 bases not matched to a gene; V was cut back by 4 bases and J by 6 bases. This CDR3 has 16 residues. The CDR3 loop reads CASSPSGREYAGELFF. CDR3 nucleotides: TGCGCCAGCAGTCCCAGCGGGAGGGAGTACGCCGGGGAGCTGTTTTTT.

About this clone itself: Other DNA sequences in this sample translate to the same CDR3. This chain joins TRBV5-1 and TRBJ1-1, with D possibly matching TRBD1 (5 bases). Germline CDR1 reads SGHRS; CDR2 reads YFSETQ. There are 14 residues in the CDR3. With 4 bases removed from V and 0 bases from J, the gap between germline ends came to 10 bases. As DNA, the CDR3 is TGCGCCAGCAGCCTGGACACATTGAACACTGAAGCTTTCTTT. It codes for CASSLDTLNTEAFF.

V and J are TRBV19 and TRBJ2-1; 9 bases are shared with TRBD2. V lost 4 bases and J lost 8; bases outside the gene matches: 6. CDR1 is LNHDA, CDR2 SQIVND, per germline (reference sequence). CDR3 length: 14 residues. CDR3 sequence: CASSSSGSSHEQFF. The CDR3 DNA is TGTGCCAGTAGTAGTAGCGGGAGTTCCCATGAGCAGTTCTTC.

The chain carries TRBV30 and TRBJ2-3; TRBD2 matches at 10 bases. V was pared by 4 bases and J by 6 bases, with 1 base of the junction left unmatched. Per the germline V gene, CDR1 is GTSNPN and CDR2 is SVGIG (reference sequence). The CDR3 runs 12 residues. The CDR3 bases are TGTGCCTGGAAGACTAGCGGGGATACGCAGTATTTT. As protein: CAWKTSGDTQYF.

The V and J genes are TRBV4-1 and TRBJ2-1, with 13 bases that match TRBD2. The V and J ends lost 3 bases and 9 bases, in that order; junction bases with no gene match: 8. The germline V gene has CDR1 MGHRA and CDR2 YSYEKL. CDR3 length: 16 residues. The CDR3, as DNA: TGCGCCAGCAGCCAGAGACTAGCGGGAGGAGTGGGTGAGCAGTTCTTC. This codes for CASSQRLAGGVGEQFF.

V gene TRBV28 combines with J gene TRBJ2-5, with 10 bases that match TRBD2. J was trimmed by 1 base and V by 5 bases; bases with no gene match: 4. Germline CDR1 is MDHEN and CDR2 is SYDVKM. The CDR3 sequence is 15 residues long. The DNA of the CDR3 is TGTGCCAGCAGTCCTCCTAGCGGGAGCCAAGAGACCCAGTACTTC. Amino acids: CASSPPSGSQETQYF.

The genes are TRBV2 and TRBJ1-5; D is unclear. Germline V CDR1 and CDR2: SNHLY, FYNNEI. V was trimmed by 4 bases and J by 0 bases, leaving 19 bases between them. CDR3 length: 18 residues. The CDR3 sequence: CASSAPAYRRNSNQPQHF. As DNA, the CDR3 is TGTGCCAGCAGTGCACCGGCCTACCGTCGTAATAGCAATCAGCCCCAGCATTTT.

The chain links TRBV29-1 to TRBJ2-5; 12 nucleotides line up with TRBD2. The last part of the DNA fits TRBJ2-7 better; the J call may be wrong. CDR1 is SQVTM and CDR2 is ANQGSEA in the germline V gene. The CDR3 is made up of 15 amino acids. CDR3 loop: CSVEDETSGSYEQYF. CDR3 nucleotides: TGCAGCGTTGAAGATGAGACTAGCGGGAGTTACGAGCAGTACTTC.

About this clone: An end of the junction does not agree with germline; a read error may underlie this. This chain joins TRBV23-1 and TRBJ2-5, with TRBD1 matching over 7 bases. TRBV23-1 is treated as an ORF (open reading frame) with a function not yet certain. This CDR3 has 14 residues. The CDR3 DNA sequence: TGCGCCAGCACTCAAGACAGGGTCCGAGAGACCCAGTACTTC. Protein sequence: CASTQDRVRETQYF.

V gene TRBV4-2 combines with J gene TRBJ2-2, with D possibly TRBD2 on 6 matching bases. V was pared by 3 bases and J by 7 bases, with 18 bases between. The germline gives CDR1 LGHNA, CDR2 YNFKEQ. This CDR3 has 16 amino acids. This chain's CDR3 is CASSHTLAALGGELFF. DNA of the CDR3: TGTGCCAGCAGCCATACCTTAGCGGCCTTGGGCGGGGAGCTGTTTTTT.